This T cell receptor beta chain stems from a study of regulatory T cells in long-lasting Graves disease. Construction of the TCR beta libraries employed iRepertoire HTBI primers in conjunction with Arm-PCR of CDR3 regions. TCRdb re-called the multiplex PCR reads through MiXCR, storing one row per CDR3 protein. Of approximately 400,000 distinct CDR3 sequences listed, more than 20% are singletons. Details on this clonotype: A much larger clonotype is one base distant, so this may be a read error.

Time point here: persistent/refractory GD, antithyroid drugs over 5 years with positive TRAb. The TCR library was prepared using RNA isolated from PBMCs. The CDR3 totals 15 residues. From germline, CDR1 is MRHNA and CDR2 SNTAGT. V trimming: 5 bases; J trimming: 5 bases; junction bases outside the gene matches: 6. The sequencing used peripheral blood mononuclear cells (PBMCs), collected when the disease was refractory, from a patient treated with antithyroid drugs. This rearrangement joins TRBV6-4 to TRBJ1-4; 9 nucleotides match TRBD1. The sequence derives from a woman aged 40 to 50 with Graves disease. CDR3 coding DNA: TGTGCCAGCAGTTGCGGGGGGACAGGGAATGAAAAACTGTTTTTT. Its translation is CASSCGGTGNEKLFF.